These 7 T cell receptor beta chains share one sample of origin, sequenced in a study of blood T cell repertoires in COVID-19. Generated by immunoSEQ multiplex PCR, the TCRdb table keeps only in-frame clones and is missing some. The sample holds 250,000 to 300,000 clones, less than 90% seen once. What was sequenced was peripheral blood. These receptors all stem from a man between 60 and 70 years old who had recovered from COVID-19.

The genes are TRBV29-1 and TRBJ2-2; 9 bases fit TRBD1. In germline, CDR1 is SQVTM, CDR2 ANQGSEA. With V trimmed by 6 bases and J by 4 bases, 6 bases remained unmatched. This CDR3 has 14 amino acids. CDR3: CSVGQGTVTGELFF. For the CDR3, the DNA is TGCAGCGTGGGACAGGGTACCGTCACCGGGGAGCTGTTTTTT.

The chain is built from TRBV2 and TRBJ2-1; a weak D match, TRBD1 (6 bases). CDR1 and CDR2 (germline): SNHLY, FYNNEI. Trimming took 5 bases from V and 9 from J, leaving 14 bases between them. CDR3 length: 13 residues. The CDR3 here is CASSKQGLGEQFF. Written as DNA, the CDR3 is TGTGCCAGCAGTAAACAGGGTTTAGGTGAGCAGTTCTTC.

This clone was counted once. This chain connects TRBV7-9 to TRBJ1-4, with D perhaps matching TRBD1 (5 bases). This CDR3 is built from 15 residues. CDR1 SEHNR and CDR2 FQNEAQ come from the germline V gene (reference sequence). V was trimmed by 5 bases and J by 5 bases, leaving 15 bases between them. The CDR3, as DNA: TGTGCCAGCAGCCCAGACGTGGGGGGAAATGAAAAACTGTTTTTT. Protein: CASSPDVGGNEKLFF.

This clone has just a few counts. The chain links TRBV27 to TRBJ2-1, with TRBD2 matching over 8 bases. The CDR3 contains 17 residues. Germline V lookup: CDR1 MNHEY, CDR2 SMNVEV (reference sequence). V shed 3 bases, J shed 2 bases, and the junction held 9 bases outside the gene matches. This CDR3 is CASSLEGGRPTYNEQFF. CDR3 bases: TGTGCCAGCAGTTTGGAAGGCGGGAGGCCAACCTACAATGAGCAGTTCTTC.

As concerns this clone: The sample contains more than one DNA sequence encoding this CDR3. V gene TRBV5-1 combines with J gene TRBJ2-5; 14 bases map to TRBD2. The CDR3 runs to 15 residues. Germline V lookup: CDR1 SGHRS, CDR2 YFSETQ. V was clipped by 4 bases and J by 4 bases; unmatched bases: 3. The CDR3 DNA sequence: TGCGCCAGCAGCCGAGGGACTAGCGGGAGAGAGACCCAGTACTTC. Its translation: CASSRGTSGRETQYF.

This clone was recorded only once. The rearrangement links TRBV9 to TRBJ2-2; 7 bases agree with TRBD1. In germline, CDR1 is SGDLS, CDR2 YYNGEE. V shed 4 bases, J shed 5 bases, and the junction held 5 bases outside the gene matches. The CDR3 extends over 14 amino acids. CDR3 DNA: TGTGCCAGCAGCACTAGACAGGGAACCGGGGAGCTGTTTTTT. Its protein is CASSTRQGTGELFF. Full variable domain (rest looked up from reference TRBV9 and TRBJ2-2): DSGVTQTPKHLITATGQRVTLRCSPRSGDLSVYWYQQSLDQGLQFLIQYYNGEERAKGNILERFSAQQFPDLHSELNLSSLELGDSALYFCASSTRQGTGELFFGEGSRLTVL.

The chain recombines TRBV5-4 with TRBJ1-4; 12 nucleotides match TRBD1. With V trimmed by 4 bases and J by 8 bases, 9 bases remained unmatched. CDR3 size: 16 residues. CDR1 and CDR2 from the germline V gene are SGHNT and YYREEE (reference sequence). CDR3 in amino acids: CASSERDRGRSEKLFF. CDR3 coding DNA: TGTGCCAGCAGCGAAAGGGACAGGGGGCGCAGCGAAAAACTGTTTTTT.